These 13 T cell receptor beta chains were sequenced from one sample in a study of CD4 T cells in relation to SARS-CoV-2 and coronaviruses. Using immunoSEQ multiplex PCR, the repertoire was profiled, and TCRdb retains in-frame clones only, with some absent. The table records tens of thousands of clones, around 90% of them present only once. Sequencing used naive CD4+ T cells from PBMCs. Subset described: naive CD4+ T cells isolated by negative enrichment. The receptors originated from an adult with COVID-19.

The gene calls are TRBV9 and TRBJ1-1, with D perhaps matching TRBD1 (5 bases). Germline CDR1 SGDLS, CDR2 YYNGEE. Trimming pared 4 bases from V and 2 bases from J, leaving 12 bases between. This CDR3 has 14 amino acids. The CDR3 nucleotides read TGTGCCAGCAGCCTTAGAGGGGTCAACACTGAAGCTTTCTTT. This codes for CASSLRGVNTEAFF.

The rearrangement joins TRBV6-5 to TRBJ1-5, with no clear D. This CDR3 comprises 15 residues. Germline CDR1 is MNHEY and CDR2 is SVGAGI. V dropped 10 bases and J dropped 3 bases, with 19 bases sitting between them. CDR3 in amino acids: CATAYRDDFNQPQHF. The CDR3 DNA is TGTGCCACCGCTTACAGAGACGACTTCAATCAGCCCCAGCATTTT.

The J gene is TRBJ2-3, the V gene TRBV7-9; D unresolved. The CDR3 spans 16 residues. V lost 0 bases and J 0 bases, leaving 10 bases between the germline ends. Per the germline V gene, CDR1 is SEHNR and CDR2 is FQNEAQ (reference sequence). This CDR3 is CASSLALGYSTDTQYF. CDR3 sequence (DNA): TGTGCCAGCAGCTTAGCGCTTGGCTATAGCACAGATACGCAGTATTTT.

This chain uses TRBV6-6 with TRBJ1-2; TRBD1 is a possible D gene (5 bases). Per the germline V gene, CDR1 is MNHNY and CDR2 is SVGAGI (reference sequence). The CDR3 contains 13 residues. Trimming cost V 4 bases and J 1 base, with 7 bases left between them. Here the CDR3 reads CASSLDSNYGYTF. CDR3 coding DNA: TGTGCCAGCAGTTTAGACAGTAACTATGGCTACACCTTC.

The V call is TRBV24-1, the J call TRBJ2-5; 7 bases align to TRBD2. CDR3 size: 14 residues. In germline, CDR1 is KGHDR, CDR2 SFDVKD. Unmatched junction bases numbered 6, after V lost 4 bases and J lost 5 bases. The CDR3 DNA reads TGTGCCACCAGTGAGTCAACTAGCGCGGAGACCCAGTACTTC. The encoded protein is CATSESTSAETQYF.

V is TRBV18 and J is TRBJ2-1, with D maybe TRBD2 (5 bases). Trimming removed 3 bases at V and 7 bases at J, with 13 bases between. This CDR3 spans 14 amino acids. Germline assignment: CDR1 KGHSH and CDR2 LQKENI. CDR3 loop: CASSPREGWNEQFF. The CDR3 nucleotides are TGTGCCAGCTCACCTCGCGAGGGCTGGAATGAGCAGTTCTTC.

The chain carries TRBV27 and TRBJ2-2; D unresolved. The CDR3 loop spans 13 amino acids. V was pared by 4 bases and J by 1 base, with 4 bases between. Germline V gene lookup returns CDR1 MNHEY and CDR2 SMNVEV (reference sequence). In nucleotides, the CDR3 is TGTGCCAGCAGTTGGGGGAACACCGGGGAGCTGTTTTTT. This sequence encodes CASSWGNTGELFF.

This clone was seen a few times. J is TRBJ2-2 and V is TRBV24-1; 9 bases fit TRBD1. Germline CDR1 KGHDR, CDR2 SFDVKD. After removal of 3 bases from V and 4 bases from J, the junction contained 5 bases not matched to a gene. The CDR3 covers 16 residues. CDR3: CATSDVGTGITGELFF. In DNA form, the CDR3 reads TGTGCCACCAGTGATGTCGGGACAGGGATCACCGGGGAGCTGTTTTTT.

The chain couples TRBV6-5 to TRBJ2-7, with D possibly being TRBD2 (5 bases). Germline V CDR1 and CDR2: MNHEY, SVGAGI. The ends were cut back, 5 bases at V and 3 bases at J, with 17 bases in the middle. This CDR3 is built from 15 residues. CDR3 in DNA: TGTGCCAGCAGTCTACGAACCGGGGAGAGCTACGAGCAGTACTTC. Its translation: CASSLRTGESYEQYF.

The chain recombines TRBV28 with TRBJ2-5; 7 nucleotides line up with TRBD1. This CDR3 is built from 14 residues. V dropped 5 bases and J dropped 2; count of bases not matched to a gene: 5. Germline values: CDR1 MDHEN, CDR2 SYDVKM. The DNA of the CDR3 is TGTGCCAGCAGTCCGCCGGACAGGCAAGAGACCCAGTACTTC. It yields the protein CASSPPDRQETQYF.

This clone was observed once. This sequence joins TRBV18 and TRBJ1-6; 11 positions agree with TRBD1. This CDR3 is 20 amino acids long. V shed 3 bases and J 7 bases; nucleotides not matched to a gene: 17. Germline V gene lookup returns CDR1 KGHSH and CDR2 LQKENI. CDR3 in amino acids: CASSPGPGTGGLSGNSPLHF. The CDR3 DNA follows: TGTGCCAGCTCACCTGGTCCCGGGACAGGGGGTCTTAGCGGGAATTCACCCCTCCACTTT.

This rearrangement joins TRBV19 to TRBJ2-4; TRBD2 agrees at 9 bases. The CDR3 has 15 amino acids. The germline V gene encodes CDR1 LNHDA and CDR2 SQIVND (reference sequence). After removal of 3 bases from V and 6 bases from J, the junction contained 6 bases not matched to a gene. CDR3 nucleotides: TGTGCCAGTAGTATTTACGGCGGGAGGGGAAACATTCAGTACTTC. Amino acid sequence: CASSIYGGRGNIQYF.

This chain joins TRBV21-1 and TRBJ2-6; no check of the table's D call, TRBD2, against the DNA was made. TRBV21-1 is labeled a pseudogene. The CDR3 sequence is 19 residues long. CDR3 loop: CASSKEGPGSVSGANVLTF. The CDR3 DNA reads as TGTGCCAGCAGCAAAGAAGGTCCGGGTAGCGTCTCTGGGGCCAACGTCCTGACTTTC.